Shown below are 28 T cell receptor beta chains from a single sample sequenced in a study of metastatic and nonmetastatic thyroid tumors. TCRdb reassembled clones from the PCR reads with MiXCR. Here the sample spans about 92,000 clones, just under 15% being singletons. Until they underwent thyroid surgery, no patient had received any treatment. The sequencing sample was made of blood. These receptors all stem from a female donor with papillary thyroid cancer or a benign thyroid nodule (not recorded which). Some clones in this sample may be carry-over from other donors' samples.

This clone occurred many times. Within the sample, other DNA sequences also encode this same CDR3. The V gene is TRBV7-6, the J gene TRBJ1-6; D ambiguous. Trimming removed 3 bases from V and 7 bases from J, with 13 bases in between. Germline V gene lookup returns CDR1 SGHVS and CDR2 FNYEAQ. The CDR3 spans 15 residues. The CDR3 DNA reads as TGTGCCAGCAGCTTGACACCCCCGGGGAATTCACCCCTCCACTTT. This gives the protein CASSLTPPGNSPLHF.

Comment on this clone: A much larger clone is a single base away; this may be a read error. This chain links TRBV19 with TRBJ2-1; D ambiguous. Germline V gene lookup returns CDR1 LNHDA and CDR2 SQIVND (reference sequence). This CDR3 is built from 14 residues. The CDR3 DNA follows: TGTGCCAGTCCTTGGGCCCTCTCCTACAATGAGAAGTTCTTC. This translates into CASPWALSYNEKFF.

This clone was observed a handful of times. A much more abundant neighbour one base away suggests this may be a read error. As DNA, the CDR3 is TGTGCCAGCAGCCCGACAGGACTTAATTCACCCCTCCACTTT. This gives the protein CASSPTGLNSPLHF. The J gene is TRBJ1-6, the V gene TRBV9; tentative D call: TRBD1 (6 bases). This CDR3 has 14 residues. V gave up 4 bases and J gave up 6 bases, with 11 bases separating them. CDR1 and CDR2 from the germline V gene are SGDLS and YYNGEE.

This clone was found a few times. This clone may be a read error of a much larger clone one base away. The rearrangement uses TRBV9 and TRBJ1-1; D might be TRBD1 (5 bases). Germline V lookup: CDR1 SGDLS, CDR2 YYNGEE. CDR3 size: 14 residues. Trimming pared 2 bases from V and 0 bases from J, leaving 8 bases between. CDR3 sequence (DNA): TGTGCCAGCAGCGTGGGACTGCTGAACACTGAAGCTTTCTTT. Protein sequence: CASSVGLLNTEAFF. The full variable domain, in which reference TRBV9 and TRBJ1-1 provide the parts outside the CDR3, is DSGVTQTPKHLITATGQRVTLRCSPRSGDLSVYWYQQSLDQGLQFLIQYYNGEERAKGNILERFSAQQFPDLHSELNLSSLELGDSALYFCASSVGLLNTEAFFGQGTRLTVV.

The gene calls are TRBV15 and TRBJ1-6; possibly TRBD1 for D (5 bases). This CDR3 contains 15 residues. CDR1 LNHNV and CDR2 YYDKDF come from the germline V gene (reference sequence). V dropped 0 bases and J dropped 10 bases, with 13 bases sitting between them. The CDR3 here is CATSRDRGVGSPLHF. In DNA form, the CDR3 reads TGTGCCACCAGCAGAGATCGAGGGGTTGGGTCACCCCTCCACTTT.

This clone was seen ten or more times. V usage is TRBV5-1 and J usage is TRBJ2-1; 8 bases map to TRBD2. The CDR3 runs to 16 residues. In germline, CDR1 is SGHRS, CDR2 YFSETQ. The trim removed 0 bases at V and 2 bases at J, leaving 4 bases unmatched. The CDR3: CASSLEGGGPYNEQFF. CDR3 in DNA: TGCGCCAGCAGCTTGGAGGGCGGGGGGCCCTACAATGAGCAGTTCTTC.

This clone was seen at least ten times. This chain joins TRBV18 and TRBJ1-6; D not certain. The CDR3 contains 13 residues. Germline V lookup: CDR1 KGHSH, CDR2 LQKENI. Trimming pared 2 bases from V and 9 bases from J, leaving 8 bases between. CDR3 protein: CASSPAGVSPLHF. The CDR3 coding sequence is TGTGCCAGCTCACCAGCCGGGGTTTCACCCCTCCACTTT.

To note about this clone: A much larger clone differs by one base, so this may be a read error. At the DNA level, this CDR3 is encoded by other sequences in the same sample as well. The CDR3 is CASAGRGTEAFF. As DNA, the CDR3 is TGTGCCAGCGCTGGGAGGGGGACTGAAGCTTTCTTT. J is TRBJ1-1 and V is TRBV7-3; TRBD1 is a possible D gene (6 bases). Germline loops: CDR1 SGHTA, CDR2 FQGTGA. CDR3 length: 12 residues. Trimming took off 8 bases at V and 5 bases at J, with 12 bases between the two ends.

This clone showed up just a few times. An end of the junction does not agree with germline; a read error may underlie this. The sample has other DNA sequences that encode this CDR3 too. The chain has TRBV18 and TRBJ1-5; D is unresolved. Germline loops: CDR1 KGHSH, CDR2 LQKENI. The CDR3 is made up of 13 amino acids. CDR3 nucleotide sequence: TGTGCCAGCTCACAAAATAGCAATCGGCCCCAGCATTTT. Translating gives CASSQNSNRPQHF.

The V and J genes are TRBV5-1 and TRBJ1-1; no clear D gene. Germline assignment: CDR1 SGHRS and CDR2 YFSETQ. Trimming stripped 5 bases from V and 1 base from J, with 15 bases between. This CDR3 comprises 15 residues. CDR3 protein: CASRPSPPENTEAFF. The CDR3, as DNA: TGCGCCAGCAGACCCTCCCCCCCAGAGAACACTGAAGCTTTCTTT.

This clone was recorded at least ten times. The CDR3 here is CATSPKETQYF. The CDR3 region has the DNA TGTGCCACCTCCCCTAAAGAGACCCAGTACTTC. The rearrangement uses TRBV10-3 and TRBJ2-5, with unresolved D. CDR1 is ENHRY, CDR2 SYGVKD, per germline. This CDR3 is 11 amino acids long. V was trimmed by 10 bases and J by 3 bases, leaving 9 bases between them.

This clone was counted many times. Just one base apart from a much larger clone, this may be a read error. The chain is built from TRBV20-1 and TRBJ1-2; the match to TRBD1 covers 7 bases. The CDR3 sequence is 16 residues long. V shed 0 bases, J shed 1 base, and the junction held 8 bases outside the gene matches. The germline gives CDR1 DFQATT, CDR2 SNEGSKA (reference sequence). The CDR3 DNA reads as TGCAGTGCTAGAGATCCTGGGACAGCATTTAACTATGGCTACACCTTC. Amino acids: CSARDPGTAFNYGYTF.

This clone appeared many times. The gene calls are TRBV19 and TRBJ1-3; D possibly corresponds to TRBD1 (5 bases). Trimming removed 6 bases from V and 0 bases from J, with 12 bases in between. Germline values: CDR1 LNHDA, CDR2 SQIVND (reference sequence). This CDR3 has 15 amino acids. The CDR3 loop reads CASSTGASSGNTIYF. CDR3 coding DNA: TGTGCCAGTAGCACCGGGGCCAGCTCTGGAAACACCATATATTTT.

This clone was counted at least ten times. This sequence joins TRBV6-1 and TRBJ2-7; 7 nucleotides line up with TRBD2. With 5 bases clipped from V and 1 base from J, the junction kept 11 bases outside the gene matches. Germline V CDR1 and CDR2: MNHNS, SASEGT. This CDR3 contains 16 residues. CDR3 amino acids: CASSLPKEGGSYEQYF. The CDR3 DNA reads TGTGCCAGCAGTCTCCCCAAAGAGGGAGGGTCCTACGAGCAGTACTTC.

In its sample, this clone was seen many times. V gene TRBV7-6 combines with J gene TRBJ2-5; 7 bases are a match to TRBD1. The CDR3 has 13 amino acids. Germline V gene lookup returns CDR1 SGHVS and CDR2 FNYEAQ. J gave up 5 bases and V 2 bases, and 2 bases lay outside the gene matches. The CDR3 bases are TGTGCCAGCAGCTTACGAGGGGGCGAGACCCAGTACTTC. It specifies CASSLRGGETQYF.

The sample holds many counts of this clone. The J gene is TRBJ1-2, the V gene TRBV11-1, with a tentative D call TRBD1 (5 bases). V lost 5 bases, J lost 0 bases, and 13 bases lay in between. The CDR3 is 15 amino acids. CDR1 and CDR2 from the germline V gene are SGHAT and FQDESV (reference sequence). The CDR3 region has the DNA TGTGCCAGCAGCCACGGGAGGGACGCTAACTATGGCTACACCTTC. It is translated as CASSHGRDANYGYTF. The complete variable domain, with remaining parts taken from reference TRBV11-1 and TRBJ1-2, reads EAEVAQSPRYKITEKSQAVAFWCDPISGHATLYWYRQILGQGPELLVQFQDESVVDDSQLPKDRFSAERLKGVDSTLKIQPAELGDSAMYLCASSHGRDANYGYTFGSGTRLTVV.

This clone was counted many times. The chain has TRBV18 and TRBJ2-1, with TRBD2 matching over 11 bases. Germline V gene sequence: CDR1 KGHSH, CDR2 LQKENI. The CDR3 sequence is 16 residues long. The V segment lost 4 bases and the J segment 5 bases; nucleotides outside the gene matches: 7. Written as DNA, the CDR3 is TGTGCCAGCTCACTATATAGCGGGGGGGCAAACAATGAGCAGTTCTTC. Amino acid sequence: CASSLYSGGANNEQFF.

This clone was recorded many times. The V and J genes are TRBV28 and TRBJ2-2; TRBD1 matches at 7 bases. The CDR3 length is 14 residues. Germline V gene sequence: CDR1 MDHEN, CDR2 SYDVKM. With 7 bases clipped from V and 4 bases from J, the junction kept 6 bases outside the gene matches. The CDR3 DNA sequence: TGTGCCAGCAATCCACCAGGGGGCACCGGGGAGCTGTTTTTT. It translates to CASNPPGGTGELFF.

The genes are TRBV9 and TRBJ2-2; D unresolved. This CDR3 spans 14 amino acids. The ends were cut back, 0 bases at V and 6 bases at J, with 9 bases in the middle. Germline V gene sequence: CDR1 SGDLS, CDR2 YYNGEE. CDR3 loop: CASSVGGTAGELFF. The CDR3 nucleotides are TGTGCCAGCAGCGTAGGAGGAACCGCCGGGGAGCTGTTTTTT. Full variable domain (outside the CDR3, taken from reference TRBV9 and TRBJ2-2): DSGVTQTPKHLITATGQRVTLRCSPRSGDLSVYWYQQSLDQGLQFLIQYYNGEERAKGNILERFSAQQFPDLHSELNLSSLELGDSALYFCASSVGGTAGELFFGEGSRLTVL.

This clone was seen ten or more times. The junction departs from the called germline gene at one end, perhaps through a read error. The CDR3 reads CASRIRATNPPLSHF. In nucleotides, the CDR3 is TGTGCCAGCAGGATAAGGGCAACGAATCCACCTCTAAGCCACTTC. The chain is built from TRBV28 and TRBJ2-7; D not resolved. The CDR3 has 15 amino acids. Looked up from germline, CDR1 is MDHEN and CDR2 is SYDVKM.

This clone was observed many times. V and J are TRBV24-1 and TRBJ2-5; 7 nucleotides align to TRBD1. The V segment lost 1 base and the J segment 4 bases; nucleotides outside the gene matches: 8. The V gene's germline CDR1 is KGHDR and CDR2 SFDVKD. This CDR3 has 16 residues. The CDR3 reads CATSDLGRGLGETQYF. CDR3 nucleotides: TGTGCCACCAGTGATTTAGGAAGGGGGCTAGGAGAGACCCAGTACTTC.

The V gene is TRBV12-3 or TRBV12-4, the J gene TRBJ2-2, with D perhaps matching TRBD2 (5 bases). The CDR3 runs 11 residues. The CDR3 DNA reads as TGTTCTAGCACTATAGGGGGGGAGCTGTTTTTT. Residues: CSSTIGGELFF.

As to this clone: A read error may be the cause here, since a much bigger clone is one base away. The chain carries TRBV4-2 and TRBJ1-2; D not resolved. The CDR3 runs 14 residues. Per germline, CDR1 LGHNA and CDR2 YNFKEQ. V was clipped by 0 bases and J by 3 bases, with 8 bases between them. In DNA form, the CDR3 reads TGTGCCAGCAGCCAAGAGGTCGTATACTATGGCTACACCTTC. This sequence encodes CASSQEVVYYGYTF.

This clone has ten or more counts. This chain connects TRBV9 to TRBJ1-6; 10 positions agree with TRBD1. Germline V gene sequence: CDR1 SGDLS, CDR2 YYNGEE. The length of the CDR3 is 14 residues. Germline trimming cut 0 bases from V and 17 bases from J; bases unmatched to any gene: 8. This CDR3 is CASSVEGTGDFIHF. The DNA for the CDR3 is TGTGCCAGCAGCGTAGAAGGGACAGGGGATTTTATCCACTTT.

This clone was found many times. CDR3 in DNA: TGTGCCTGGAGTCCCTGGCGGGGGGGGGACACTGAAGCTTTCTTT. Its translation is CAWSPWRGGDTEAFF. The rearrangement links TRBV30 to TRBJ1-1, with D possibly matching TRBD1 (5 bases). The germline V and J ends were trimmed by 2 bases and 3 bases, with 16 bases remaining between them. This CDR3 is 15 amino acids long. CDR1 GTSNPN and CDR2 SVGIG come from the germline V gene (reference sequence).

The CDR3: CATSDPVEARHTQYF. The CDR3 nucleotides are TGTGCCACCAGTGATCCGGTCGAAGCGAGACATACGCAGTATTTT. J is TRBJ2-3 and V is TRBV24-1; unclear D gene. Per germline, CDR1 KGHDR and CDR2 SFDVKD. The CDR3 consists of 15 residues. The ends were cut back, 3 bases at V and 7 bases at J, with 16 bases in the middle.

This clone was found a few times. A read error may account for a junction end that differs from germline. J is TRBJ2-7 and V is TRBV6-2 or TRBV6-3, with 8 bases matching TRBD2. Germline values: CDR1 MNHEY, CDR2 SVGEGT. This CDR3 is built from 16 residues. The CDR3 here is CASSWYSGAGSYDQYF. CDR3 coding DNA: TGTGCCAGCAGTTGGTATAGCGGGGCAGGATCCTACGATCAGTACTTC.

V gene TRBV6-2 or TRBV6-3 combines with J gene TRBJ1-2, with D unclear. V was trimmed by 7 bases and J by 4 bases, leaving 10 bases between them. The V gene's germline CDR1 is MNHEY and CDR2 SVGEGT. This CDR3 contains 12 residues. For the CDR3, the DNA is TGTGCCAGCATCCTGGACCTCTATGGCTACACCTTC. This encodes CASILDLYGYTF.